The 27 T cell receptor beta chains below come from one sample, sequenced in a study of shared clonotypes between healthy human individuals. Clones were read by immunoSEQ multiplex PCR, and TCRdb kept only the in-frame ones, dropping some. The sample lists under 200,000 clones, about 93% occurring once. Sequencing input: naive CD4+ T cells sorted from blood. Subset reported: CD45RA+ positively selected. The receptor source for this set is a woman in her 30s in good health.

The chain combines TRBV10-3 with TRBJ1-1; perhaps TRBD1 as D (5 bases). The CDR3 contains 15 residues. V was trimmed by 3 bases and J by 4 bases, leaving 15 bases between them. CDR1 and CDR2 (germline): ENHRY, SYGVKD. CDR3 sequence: CAISDLDRRGTEAFF. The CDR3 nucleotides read TGTGCCATCAGTGACCTCGACAGACGGGGCACTGAAGCTTTCTTT.

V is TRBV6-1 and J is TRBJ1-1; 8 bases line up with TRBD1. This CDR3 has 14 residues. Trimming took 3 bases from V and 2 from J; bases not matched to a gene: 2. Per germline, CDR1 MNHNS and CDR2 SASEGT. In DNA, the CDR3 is TGTGCCAGCAGTGAGCAGGGGGCCAACACTGAAGCTTTCTTT. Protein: CASSEQGANTEAFF.

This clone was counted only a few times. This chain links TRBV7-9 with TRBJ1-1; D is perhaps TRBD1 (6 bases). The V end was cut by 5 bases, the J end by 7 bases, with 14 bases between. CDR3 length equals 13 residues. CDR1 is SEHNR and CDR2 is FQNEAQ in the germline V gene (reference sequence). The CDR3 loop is CASSRLQGIEAFF. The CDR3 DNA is TGTGCCAGCAGCCGTCTACAGGGCATTGAAGCTTTCTTT.

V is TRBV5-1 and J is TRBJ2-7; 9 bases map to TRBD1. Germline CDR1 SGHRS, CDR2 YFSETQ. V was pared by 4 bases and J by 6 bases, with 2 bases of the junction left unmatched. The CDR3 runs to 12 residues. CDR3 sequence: CASSTDRGEQYF. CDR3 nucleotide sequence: TGCGCCAGCAGCACGGACAGGGGCGAGCAGTACTTC.

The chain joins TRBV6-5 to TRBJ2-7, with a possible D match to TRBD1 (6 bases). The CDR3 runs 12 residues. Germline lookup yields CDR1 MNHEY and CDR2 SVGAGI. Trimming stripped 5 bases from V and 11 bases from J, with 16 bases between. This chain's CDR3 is CASSKPQGEEYF. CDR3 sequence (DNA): TGTGCCAGCAGTAAACCACAGGGAGAGGAGTACTTC.

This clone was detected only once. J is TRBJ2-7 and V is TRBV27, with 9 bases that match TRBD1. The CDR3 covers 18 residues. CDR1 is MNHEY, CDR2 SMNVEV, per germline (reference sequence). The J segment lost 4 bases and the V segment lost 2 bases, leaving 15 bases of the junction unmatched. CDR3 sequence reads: CASSLSTPRTGEVYEQYF. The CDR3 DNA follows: TGTGCCAGCAGTTTAAGCACCCCACGGACAGGGGAAGTATACGAGCAGTACTTC.

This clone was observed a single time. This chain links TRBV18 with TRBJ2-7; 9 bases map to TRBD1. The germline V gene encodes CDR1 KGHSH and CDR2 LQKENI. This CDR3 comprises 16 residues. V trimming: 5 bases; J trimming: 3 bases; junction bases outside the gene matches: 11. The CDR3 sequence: CASSTGPQGAGYEQYF. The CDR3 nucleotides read TGTGCCAGCTCAACGGGCCCACAGGGGGCGGGCTACGAGCAGTACTTC.

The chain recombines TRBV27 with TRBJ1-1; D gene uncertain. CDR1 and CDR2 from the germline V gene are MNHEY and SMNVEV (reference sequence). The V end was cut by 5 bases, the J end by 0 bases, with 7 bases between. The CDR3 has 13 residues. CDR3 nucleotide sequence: TGTGCCAGCAGTGACCAGATGAACACTGAAGCTTTCTTT. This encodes CASSDQMNTEAFF.

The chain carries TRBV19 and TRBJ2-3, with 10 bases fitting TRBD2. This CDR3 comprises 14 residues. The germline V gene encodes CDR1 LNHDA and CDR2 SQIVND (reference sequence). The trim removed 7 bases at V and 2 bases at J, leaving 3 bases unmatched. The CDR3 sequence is CASTGLADTDTQYF. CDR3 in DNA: TGTGCCAGTACCGGACTAGCGGACACAGATACGCAGTATTTT.

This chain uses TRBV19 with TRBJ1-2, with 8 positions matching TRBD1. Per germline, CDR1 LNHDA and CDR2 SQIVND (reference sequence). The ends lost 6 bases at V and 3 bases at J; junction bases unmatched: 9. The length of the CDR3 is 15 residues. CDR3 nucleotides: TGTGCCAGTAGCCCGACAGGGGCTGGGGACTATGGCTACACCTTC. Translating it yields CASSPTGAGDYGYTF.

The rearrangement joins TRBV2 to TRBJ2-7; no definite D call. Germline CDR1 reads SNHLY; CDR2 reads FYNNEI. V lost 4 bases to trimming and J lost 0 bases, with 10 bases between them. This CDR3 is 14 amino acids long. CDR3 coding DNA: TGTGCCAGCAGTGCTAGATCGGGCTCCTACGAGCAGTACTTC. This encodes CASSARSGSYEQYF.

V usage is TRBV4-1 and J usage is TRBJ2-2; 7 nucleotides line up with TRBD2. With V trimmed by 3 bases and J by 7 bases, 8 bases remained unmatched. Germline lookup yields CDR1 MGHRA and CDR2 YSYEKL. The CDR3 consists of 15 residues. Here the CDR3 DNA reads TGCGCCAGCAGCCAGCTTAGGACTAGTATCGGGGAGCTGTTTTTT. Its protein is CASSQLRTSIGELFF.

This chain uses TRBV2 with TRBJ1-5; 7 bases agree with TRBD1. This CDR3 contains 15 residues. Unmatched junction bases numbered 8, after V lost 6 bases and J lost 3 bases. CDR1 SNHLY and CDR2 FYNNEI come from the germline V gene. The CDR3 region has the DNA TGTGCCAGCAGCCCACAGGGGCTTTTCAATCAGCCCCAGCATTTT. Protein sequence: CASSPQGLFNQPQHF.

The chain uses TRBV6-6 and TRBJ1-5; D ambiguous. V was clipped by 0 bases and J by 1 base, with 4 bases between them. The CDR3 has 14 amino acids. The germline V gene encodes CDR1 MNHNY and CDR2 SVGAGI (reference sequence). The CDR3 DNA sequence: TGTGCCAGCAGTTACTCGAACAGCAATCAGCCCCAGCATTTT. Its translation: CASSYSNSNQPQHF.

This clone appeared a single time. The CDR3 loop is CASSSRGGQGAVDTQYF. In nucleotides, the CDR3 is TGTGCCAGCAGCTCCCGGGGGGGACAGGGGGCGGTAGATACGCAGTATTTT. The gene calls are TRBV11-2 and TRBJ2-3, with 12 bases identical to TRBD1. Germline loops: CDR1 SGHAT, CDR2 FQNNGV. The ends lost 4 bases at V and 5 bases at J; junction bases unmatched: 10. The CDR3 is made up of 17 amino acids.

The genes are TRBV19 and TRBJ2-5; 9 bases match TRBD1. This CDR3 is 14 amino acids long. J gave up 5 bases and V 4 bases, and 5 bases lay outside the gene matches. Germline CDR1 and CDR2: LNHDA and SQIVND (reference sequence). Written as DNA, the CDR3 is TGTGCCAGTAGTACAACAGGGGGCTGGGAGACCCAGTACTTC. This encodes CASSTTGGWETQYF.

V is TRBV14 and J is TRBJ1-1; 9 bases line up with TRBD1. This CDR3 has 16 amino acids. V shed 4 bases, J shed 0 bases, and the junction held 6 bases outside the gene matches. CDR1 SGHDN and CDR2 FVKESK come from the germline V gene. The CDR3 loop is CASSPSGTGLNTEAFF. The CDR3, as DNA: TGTGCCAGCAGCCCCTCCGGGACAGGGTTGAACACTGAAGCTTTCTTT.

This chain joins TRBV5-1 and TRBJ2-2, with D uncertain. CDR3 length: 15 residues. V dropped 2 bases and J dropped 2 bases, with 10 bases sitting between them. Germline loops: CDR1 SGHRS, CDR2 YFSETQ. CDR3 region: CASSFLAANTGELFF. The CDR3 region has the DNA TGCGCCAGCAGCTTTTTGGCGGCCAACACCGGGGAGCTGTTTTTT.

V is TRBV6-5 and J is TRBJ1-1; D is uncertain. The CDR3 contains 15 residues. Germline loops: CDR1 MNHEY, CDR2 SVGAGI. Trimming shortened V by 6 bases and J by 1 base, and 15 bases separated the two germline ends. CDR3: CASRADRASNTEAFF. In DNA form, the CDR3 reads TGTGCCAGCAGGGCCGACCGGGCCTCGAACACTGAAGCTTTCTTT.

DNA for the CDR3: TGTGCCAGCAGCCAAGGTTTTCTAGCGGGACACCAAGAGACCCAGTACTTC. Encoded protein: CASSQGFLAGHQETQYF. The genes are TRBV14 and TRBJ2-5, with 9 nucleotides matching TRBD2. The germline CDR1 and CDR2 sequences are SGHDN and FVKESK. After removal of 1 base from V and 0 bases from J, the junction contained 6 bases not matched to a gene. This CDR3 comprises 17 residues.

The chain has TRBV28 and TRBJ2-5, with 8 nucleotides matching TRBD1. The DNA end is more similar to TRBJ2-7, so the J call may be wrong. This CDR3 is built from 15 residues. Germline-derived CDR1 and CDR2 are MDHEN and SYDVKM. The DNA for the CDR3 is TGTGCCAGCAGTTTGCTGGGACAGGCCTTCTACGAGCAGTACTTC. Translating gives CASSLLGQAFYEQYF.

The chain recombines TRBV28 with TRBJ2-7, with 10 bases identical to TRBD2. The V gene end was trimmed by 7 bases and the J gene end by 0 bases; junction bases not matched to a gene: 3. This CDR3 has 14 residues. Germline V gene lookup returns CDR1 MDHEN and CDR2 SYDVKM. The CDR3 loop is CASITSGTSYEQYF. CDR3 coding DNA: TGTGCCAGCATCACTAGCGGGACCTCCTACGAGCAGTACTTC.

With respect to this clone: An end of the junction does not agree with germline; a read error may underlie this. The chain's CDR3 is CAWKDHPGNEQFF. CDR3 bases: TGTGCTTGGAAGGACCACCCGGGCAATGAGCAGTTCTTC. The gene calls are TRBV30 and TRBJ2-1; no definite D call. Germline V gene sequence: CDR1 GTSNPN, CDR2 SVGIG (reference sequence). The CDR3 is made up of 13 amino acids.

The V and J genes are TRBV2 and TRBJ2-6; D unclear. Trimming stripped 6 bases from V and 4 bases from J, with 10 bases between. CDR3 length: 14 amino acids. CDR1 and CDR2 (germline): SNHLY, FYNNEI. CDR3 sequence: CASRAQPGANVLTF. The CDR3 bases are TGTGCCAGCAGAGCCCAGCCGGGGGCCAACGTCCTGACTTTC.

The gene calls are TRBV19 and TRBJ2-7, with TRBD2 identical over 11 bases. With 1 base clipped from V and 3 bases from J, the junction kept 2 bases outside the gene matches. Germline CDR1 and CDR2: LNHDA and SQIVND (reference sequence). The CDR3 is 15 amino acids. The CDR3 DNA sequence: TGTGCCAGTAGTATAGGACTAGCGGGAATCTACGAGCAGTACTTC. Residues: CASSIGLAGIYEQYF.

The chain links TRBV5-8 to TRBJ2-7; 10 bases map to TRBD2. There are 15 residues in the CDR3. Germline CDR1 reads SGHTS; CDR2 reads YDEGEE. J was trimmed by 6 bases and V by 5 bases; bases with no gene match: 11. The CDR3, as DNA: TGTGCCAGCAGTTTTCTAGCGGGAGAGTTTTTCGAGCAGTACTTC. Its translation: CASSFLAGEFFEQYF.

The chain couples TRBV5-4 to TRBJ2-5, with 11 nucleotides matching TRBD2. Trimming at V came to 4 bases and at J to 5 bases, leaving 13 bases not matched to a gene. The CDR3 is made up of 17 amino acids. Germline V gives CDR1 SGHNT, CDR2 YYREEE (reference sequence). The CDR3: CASSLAGSSGRPETQYF. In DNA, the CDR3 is TGTGCCAGCAGCCTGGCGGGTTCTAGCGGGAGGCCGGAGACCCAGTACTTC. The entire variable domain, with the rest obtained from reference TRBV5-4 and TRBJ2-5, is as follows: ETGVTQSPTHLIKTRGQQVTLRCSSQSGHNTVSWYQQALGQGPQFIFQYYREEENGRGNFPPRFSGLQFPNYSSELNVNALELDDSALYLCASSLAGSSGRPETQYFGPGTRLLVL.